This TCR beta chain was captured in a study of shared clonotypes between healthy human individuals. Sequenced by immunoSEQ multiplex PCR; TCRdb stores in-frame clones only, minus some. The sample shows millions of clones, 85% to 95% of them seen only once. A note on this clone: This same CDR3 is encoded by further DNA sequences in the sample.

Germline assignment: CDR1 SGHRS and CDR2 YFSETQ. This CDR3 contains 14 residues. The V end lost 2 bases, the J end lost 4 bases, and 10 bases lay between the germline ends. V is TRBV5-1 and J is TRBJ1-3, with D hard to call. Sample: naive CD4+ T cells from PBMCs. Documented subset: CD45RA+ positively selected. The TCR was taken from a man aged 18 to 30 in good health. Some clones in this sample may be carry-over from other donors' samples. CDR3 sequence reads: CASSFGVTGNTIYF. As DNA, the CDR3 is TGCGCCAGCAGCTTCGGGGTTACAGGAAACACCATATATTTT. The full variable domain, in which reference TRBV5-1 and TRBJ1-3 provide the parts outside the CDR3, is KAGVTQTPRYLIKTRGQQVTLSCSPISGHRSVSWYQQTPGQGLQFLFEYFSETQRNKGNFPGRFSGRQFSNSRSEMNVSTLELGDSALYLCASSFGVTGNTIYFGEGSWLTVV.